This TCR beta chain was recovered during a study of shared T cell receptors in the human thymus (dated by TCRdb to 2020 to 2022). With regard to the full study: The study investigated the way shared, self-reactive T-cell receptor alpha chains are produced in the human thymus.

Library preparation employed the immunoSEQ multiplex PCR assay. The immuneACCESS repertoire file appears here via TCRdb, limited to in-frame rearrangements. These files lack a portion of the clones; in checked studies, under half of the deficit traces to unresolved V genes, and the cause of the others is not known. The sample includes some 760,000 clones, with over 75% observed a single time. The ten largest clonotypes hold about 0.011% of the sample. V loses 2 bases of germline sequence and J loses 1 base, and the interval between the two ends is 17 bases. There are 17 amino acids in the CDR3, from cysteine to phenylalanine inclusive. Only the CDR3 portion is preserved as DNA: 51 bases, with reading frame beginning at the first base. The germline V gene encodes CDR1 LGHNA and CDR2 YNFKEQ. This clone was detected only once. Which antigen it targets is not known. Base qualities were left out, and no much larger clone turns up one base away.

These same data were also listed under a study on human thymus T cells. The second study, in turn, reports: Immunologically healthy infants undergoing open corrective cardiac surgery for congenital heart defects in Finland were used as donors. Thymus tissue was obtained as surgical resects removed during corrective cardiac surgery. V and J gene segment usage appeared biased in both thymic and peripheral blood repertoires. The related research found that thymic TCR repertoires overlapped highly between unrelated individuals. The study used under 10 infant thymus samples plus four related peripheral blood samples to characterize TCR alpha and beta repertoires. The cohort included over five male and two female infants, with donor ages spanning 7 to 244 days. Thymocytes were released mechanically from tissue and stored at -70 °C as pellets of 10-30 million cells. A QIAsymphony instrument was used to extract genomic DNA from frozen cell pellets. The immunoSEQ multiplex PCR assay was used to amplify the TCRB and TCRAD loci from a standardized amount of quality-controlled genomic DNA. The V(D)J region was spanned by amplicons of a length sufficient to cover the CDR3 and to identify V and J genes. The amplicons were sequenced on an Illumina platform via the commercial immunoSEQ service. Primer bias and sequencing errors were corrected as previously described, and TCRAD and TCRB were defined on the basis of the IMGT database. The repertoires were analysed using immunoSEQ Analyzer 3.0 and VDJTools for basic statistics, V/J segment usage, diversity estimates, rarefaction and pairwise overlap. Diversity was estimated with Chao1, ChaoE, Efron-Thisted, Shannon and inverse Simpson indices, and also on datasets down-sampled to the smallest sample. Repertoire overlap used strict matching of CDR3 nucleotide sequence, V gene and J gene, with Jaccard-based multidimensional scaling clustering. On average, thymus samples yielded roughly 800,000 unique TCRB clonotypes, whereas blood samples yielded about 84,000.

The receptor's source is a girl less than two years old with a congenital heart defect. Donor details come from another sample of the same person, matched by shared clones. The sequenced sample was thymocytes. This chain is built from TRBV4-2 and TRBJ1-1; possibly the D gene is TRBD1, per 5 matching bases. The nucleotide sequence reads as follows: TGTGCCAGCAGCCAACGAGGATTAGGGGCGACGAACACTGAAGCTTTCTTT. It is translated as CASSQRGLGATNTEAFF.